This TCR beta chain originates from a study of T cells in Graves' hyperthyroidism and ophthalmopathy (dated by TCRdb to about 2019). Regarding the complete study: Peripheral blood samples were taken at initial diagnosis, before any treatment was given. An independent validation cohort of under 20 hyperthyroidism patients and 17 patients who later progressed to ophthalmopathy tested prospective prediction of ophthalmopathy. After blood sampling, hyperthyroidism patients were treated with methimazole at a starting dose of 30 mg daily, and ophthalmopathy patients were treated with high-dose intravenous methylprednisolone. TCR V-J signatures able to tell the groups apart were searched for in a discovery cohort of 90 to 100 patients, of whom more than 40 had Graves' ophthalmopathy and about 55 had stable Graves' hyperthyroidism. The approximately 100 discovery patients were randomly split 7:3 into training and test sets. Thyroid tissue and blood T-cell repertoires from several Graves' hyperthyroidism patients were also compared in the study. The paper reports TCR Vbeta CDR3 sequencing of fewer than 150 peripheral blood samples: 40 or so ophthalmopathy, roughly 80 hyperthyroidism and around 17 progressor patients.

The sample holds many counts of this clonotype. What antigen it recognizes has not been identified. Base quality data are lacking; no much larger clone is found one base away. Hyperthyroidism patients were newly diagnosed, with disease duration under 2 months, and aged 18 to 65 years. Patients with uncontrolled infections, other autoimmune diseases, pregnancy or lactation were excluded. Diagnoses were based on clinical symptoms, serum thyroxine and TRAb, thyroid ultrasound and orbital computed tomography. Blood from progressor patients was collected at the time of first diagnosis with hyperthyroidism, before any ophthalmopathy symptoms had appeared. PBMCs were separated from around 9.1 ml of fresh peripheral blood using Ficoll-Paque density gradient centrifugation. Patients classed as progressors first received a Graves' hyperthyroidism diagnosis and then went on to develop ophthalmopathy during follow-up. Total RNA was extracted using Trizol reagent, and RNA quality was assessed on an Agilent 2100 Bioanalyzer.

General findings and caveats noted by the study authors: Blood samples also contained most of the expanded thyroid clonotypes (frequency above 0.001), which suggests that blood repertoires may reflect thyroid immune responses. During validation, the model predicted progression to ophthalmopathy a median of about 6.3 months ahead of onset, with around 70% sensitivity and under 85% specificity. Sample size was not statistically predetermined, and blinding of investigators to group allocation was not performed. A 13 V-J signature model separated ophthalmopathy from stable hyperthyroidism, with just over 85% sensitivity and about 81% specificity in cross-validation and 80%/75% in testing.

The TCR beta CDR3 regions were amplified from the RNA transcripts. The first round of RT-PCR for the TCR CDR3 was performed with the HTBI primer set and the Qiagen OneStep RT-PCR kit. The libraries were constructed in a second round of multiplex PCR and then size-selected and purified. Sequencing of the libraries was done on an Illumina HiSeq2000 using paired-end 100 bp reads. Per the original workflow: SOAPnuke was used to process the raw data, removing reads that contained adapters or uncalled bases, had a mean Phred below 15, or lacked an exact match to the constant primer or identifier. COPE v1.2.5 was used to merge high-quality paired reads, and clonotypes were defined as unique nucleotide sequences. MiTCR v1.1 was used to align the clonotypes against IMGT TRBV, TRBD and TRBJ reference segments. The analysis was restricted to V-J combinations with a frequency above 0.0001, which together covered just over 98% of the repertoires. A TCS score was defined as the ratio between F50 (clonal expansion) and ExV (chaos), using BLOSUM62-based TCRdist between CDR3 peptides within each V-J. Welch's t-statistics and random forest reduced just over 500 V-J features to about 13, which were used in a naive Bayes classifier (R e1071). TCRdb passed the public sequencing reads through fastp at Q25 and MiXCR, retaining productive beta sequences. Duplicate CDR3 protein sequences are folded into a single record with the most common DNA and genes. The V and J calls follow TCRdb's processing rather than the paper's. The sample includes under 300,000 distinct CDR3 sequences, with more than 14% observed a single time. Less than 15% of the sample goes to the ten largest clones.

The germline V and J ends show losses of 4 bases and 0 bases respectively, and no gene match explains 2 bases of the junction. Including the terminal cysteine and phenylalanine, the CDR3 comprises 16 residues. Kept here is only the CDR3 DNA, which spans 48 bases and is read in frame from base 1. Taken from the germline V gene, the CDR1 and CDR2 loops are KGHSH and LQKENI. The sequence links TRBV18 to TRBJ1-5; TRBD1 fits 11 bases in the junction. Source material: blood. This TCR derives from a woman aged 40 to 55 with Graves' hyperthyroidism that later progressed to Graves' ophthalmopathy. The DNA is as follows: TGTGCCAGCTCACGGGGACAGGGGGATAGCAATCAGCCCCAGCATTTT. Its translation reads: CASSRGQGDSNQPQHF.